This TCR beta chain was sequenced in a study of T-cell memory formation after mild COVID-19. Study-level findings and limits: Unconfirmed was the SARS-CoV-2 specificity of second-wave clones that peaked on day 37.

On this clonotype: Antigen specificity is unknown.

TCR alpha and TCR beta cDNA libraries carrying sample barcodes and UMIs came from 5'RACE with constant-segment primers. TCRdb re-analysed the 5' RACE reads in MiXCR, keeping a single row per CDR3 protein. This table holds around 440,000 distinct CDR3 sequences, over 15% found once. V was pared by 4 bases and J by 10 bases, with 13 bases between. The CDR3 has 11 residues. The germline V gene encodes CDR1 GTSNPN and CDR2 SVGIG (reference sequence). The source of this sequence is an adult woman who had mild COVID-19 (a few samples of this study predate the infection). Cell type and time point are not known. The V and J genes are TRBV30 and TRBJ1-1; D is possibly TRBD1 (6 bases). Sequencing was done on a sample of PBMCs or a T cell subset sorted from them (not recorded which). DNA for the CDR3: TGTGCCTGGAAATCGGGGGCATTAGCTTTCTTT. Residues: CAWKSGALAFF.